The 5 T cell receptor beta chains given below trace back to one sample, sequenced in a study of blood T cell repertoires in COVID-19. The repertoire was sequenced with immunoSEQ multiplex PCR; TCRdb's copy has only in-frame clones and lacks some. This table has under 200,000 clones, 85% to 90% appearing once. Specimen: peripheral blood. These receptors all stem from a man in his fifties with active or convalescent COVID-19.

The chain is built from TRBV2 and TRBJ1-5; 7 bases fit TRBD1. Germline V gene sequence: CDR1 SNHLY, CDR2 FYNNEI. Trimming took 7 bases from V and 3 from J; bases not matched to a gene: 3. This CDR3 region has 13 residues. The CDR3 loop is CASTGTVNQPQHF. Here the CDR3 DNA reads TGTGCCAGCACGGGGACAGTCAATCAGCCCCAGCATTTT.

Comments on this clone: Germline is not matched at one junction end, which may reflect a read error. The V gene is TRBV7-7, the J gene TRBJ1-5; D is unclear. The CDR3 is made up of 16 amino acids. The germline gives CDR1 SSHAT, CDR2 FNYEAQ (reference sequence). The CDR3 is CASSWRVPWDNQPQHF. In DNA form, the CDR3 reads TGTGCTAGCAGCTGGAGGGTCCCATGGGACAATCAGCCCCAGCATTTT.

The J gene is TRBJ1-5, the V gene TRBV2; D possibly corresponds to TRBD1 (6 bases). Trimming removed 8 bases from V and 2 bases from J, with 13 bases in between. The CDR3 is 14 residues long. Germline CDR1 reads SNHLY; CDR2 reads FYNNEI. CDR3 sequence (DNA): TGTGCCAGCTGGGGGGGCTCGGGCAATCAGCCCCAGCATTTT. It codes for CASWGGSGNQPQHF.

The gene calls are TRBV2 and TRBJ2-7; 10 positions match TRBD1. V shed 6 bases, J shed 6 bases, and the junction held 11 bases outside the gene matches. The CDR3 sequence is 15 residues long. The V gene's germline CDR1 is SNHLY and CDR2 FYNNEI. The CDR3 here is CASRAGTGERGEQYF. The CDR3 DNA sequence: TGTGCCAGCAGGGCCGGGACAGGGGAAAGGGGCGAGCAGTACTTC.

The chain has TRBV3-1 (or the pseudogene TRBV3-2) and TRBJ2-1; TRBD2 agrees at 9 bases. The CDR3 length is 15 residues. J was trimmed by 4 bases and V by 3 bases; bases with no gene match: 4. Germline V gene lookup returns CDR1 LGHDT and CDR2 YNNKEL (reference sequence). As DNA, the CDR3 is TGTGCCAGCAGCCAGACTAGCGGTCTATACAATGAGCAGTTCTTC. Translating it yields CASSQTSGLYNEQFF.